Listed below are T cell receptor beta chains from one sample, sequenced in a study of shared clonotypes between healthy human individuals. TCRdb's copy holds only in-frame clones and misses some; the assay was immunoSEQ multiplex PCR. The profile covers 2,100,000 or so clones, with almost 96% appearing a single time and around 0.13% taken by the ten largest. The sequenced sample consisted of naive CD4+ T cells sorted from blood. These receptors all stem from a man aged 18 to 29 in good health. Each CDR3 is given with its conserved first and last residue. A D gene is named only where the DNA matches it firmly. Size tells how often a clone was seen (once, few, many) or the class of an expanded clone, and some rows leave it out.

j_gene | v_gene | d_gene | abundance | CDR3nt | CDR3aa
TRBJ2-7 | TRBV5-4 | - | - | TGTGCCAGCAGCCGGGGTGTAGGGACCGAGCAGTACTTC | CASSRGVGTEQYF
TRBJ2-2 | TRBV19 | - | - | TGTGCCAGTAGTACCCGACAGGTGAACACCGGGGAGCTGTTTTTT | CASSTRQVNTGELFF
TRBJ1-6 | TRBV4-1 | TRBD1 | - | TGCGCCAGCAGCCACTCACCAACAGGGGCAAATTCACCCCTCCACTTT | CASSHSPTGANSPLHF
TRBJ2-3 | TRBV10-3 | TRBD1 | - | TGTGCCATCCAAGACAGGGCCACAGATACGCAGTATTTT | CAIQDRATDTQYF
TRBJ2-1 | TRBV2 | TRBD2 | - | TGTGCCAGCACCCCGGGACTAGCGGGTTACAATGAGCAGTTCTTC | CASTPGLAGYNEQFF
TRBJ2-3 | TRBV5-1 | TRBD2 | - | TGCGCCAGCAGCTTTTCTAGCGGCCCCACAGATACGCAGTATTTT | CASSFSSGPTDTQYF
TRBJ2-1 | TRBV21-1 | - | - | TGTGCCAGACTTCATCCAGGCGGGGATTTATGCAATGAGCAGTTCTTC | CARLHPGGDLCNEQFF
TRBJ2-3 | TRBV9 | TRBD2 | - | TGTGCCAGCAGCGTTACGGGACTACCGAAAACAGATACGCAGTATTTT | CASSVTGLPKTDTQYF
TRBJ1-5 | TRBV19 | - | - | TGTGCCAGTAACCCTGGGGGGGGCAATCAGCCCCAGCATTTT | CASNPGGGNQPQHF
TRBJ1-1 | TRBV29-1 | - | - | TGCAGCGGGGCTCAGACAGGCAACACTGAAGCTTTCTTT | CSGAQTGNTEAFF
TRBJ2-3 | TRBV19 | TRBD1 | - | TGTGCCAGTAGCCAAATTACAGGGGGCGCGACAGATACGCAGTATTTT | CASSQITGGATDTQYF
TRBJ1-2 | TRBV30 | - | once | TGTGCCTGGAGTGTAATCAGGGGTGGTGGCTACACCTTC | CAWSVIRGGGYTF
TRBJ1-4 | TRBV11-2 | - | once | TGTGCCAGCAGCTTAGTCTCTAGGAATGAAAAACTGTTTTTT | CASSLVSRNEKLFF
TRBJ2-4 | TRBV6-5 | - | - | TGTGCCAGCAGCCCAACAGGGATAACCAAAAACATTCAGTACTTC | CASSPTGITKNIQYF
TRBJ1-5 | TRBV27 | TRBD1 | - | TGTGCCAGCAGTACCCGGACAGGGGGCGACCAGCCCCAGCATTTT | CASSTRTGGDQPQHF
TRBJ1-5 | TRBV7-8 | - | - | TGTGCCAGCAGCTTCACCCAGGGAGAAAGTCAGCCCCAGCATTTT | CASSFTQGESQPQHF
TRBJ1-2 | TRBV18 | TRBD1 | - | TGTGCCAGCTCCGGGACAGGAGGAATCAACTATGGCTACACCTTC | CASSGTGGINYGYTF
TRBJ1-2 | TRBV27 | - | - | TGTGCCAGCAGTCCCGGACACGGGAACTATGGCTACACCTTC | CASSPGHGNYGYTF
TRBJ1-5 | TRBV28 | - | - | TGTGCCGCATGGGGAAGGGTGGATCAGCCCCAGCATTTT | CAAWGRVDQPQHF
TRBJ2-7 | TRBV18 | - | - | TGTGCCAGCTCAGCCGGGTCGATCTCCTACGAGCAGTACTTC | CASSAGSISYEQYF
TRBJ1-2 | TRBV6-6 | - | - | TGTGCCAGCAGCCAAAAGACCTATGGCTACACCTTC | CASSQKTYGYTF
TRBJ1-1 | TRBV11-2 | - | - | TGTGCCAGCAGCACGACAGTGAACACTGAAGCTTTCTTT | CASSTTVNTEAFF
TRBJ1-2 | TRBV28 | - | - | TGTGCCACCACCAGGACAGACTATGGCTACACCTTC | CATTRTDYGYTF
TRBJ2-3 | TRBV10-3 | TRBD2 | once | TGTGCCATCAGTGAGTCGTACGGGGGGAGCACAGATACGCAGTATTTT | CAISESYGGSTDTQYF
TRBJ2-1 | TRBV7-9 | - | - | TGTGCCAGCAGCTTATTCGGACTCGAAAACAATGAGCAGTTCTTC | CASSLFGLENNEQFF
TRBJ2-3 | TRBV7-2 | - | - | TGTGCCAGCAGCTTACGGCGGAACACAGATACGCAGTATTTT | CASSLRRNTDTQYF
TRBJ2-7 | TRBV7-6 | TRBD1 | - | TGTGCCAGCAGCTTAGGAGTGTCAGGGGGCGACGAGCAGTACTTC | CASSLGVSGGDEQYF
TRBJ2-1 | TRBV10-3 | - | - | TGTGCCATCAGTGACATAGGTGAGCAGTTCTTC | CAISDIGEQFF